These 20 T cell receptor beta chains came from one sample sequenced in a study of regulatory T cells in long-lasting Graves disease. HTBI primers from iRepertoire and Arm-PCR of CDR3 regions yielded the TCR beta libraries. From the multiplex PCR reads, TCRdb called clonotypes with MiXCR, one entry per CDR3 protein. The table includes under 450,000 distinct CDR3 sequences, roughly 17% detected once. As for time point: newly diagnosed GD, antithyroid drugs for less than 3 months. Extracted PBMC RNA gave rise to the TCR library. In addition, the sample was reused for a study of T cells in Graves' hyperthyroidism and ophthalmopathy.

Material: peripheral blood mononuclear cells (PBMCs), obtained at new diagnosis, from a patient treated with antithyroid drugs. Every receptor here comes from a woman between 18 and 29 years old with Graves disease.

This clonotype occurred many times. The chain joins TRBV28 to TRBJ1-2; D uncertain. CDR3 length: 11 residues. The germline V gene has CDR1 MDHEN and CDR2 SYDVKM. Trimming removed 6 bases from V and 1 base from J, with 3 bases in between. The CDR3 DNA is TGTGCCAGCAGAAGTAACTATGGCTACACCTTC. This encodes CASRSNYGYTF.

This clonotype was seen more than once but under ten times. V is TRBV4-1 and J is TRBJ2-1, with 7 bases fitting TRBD2. The J call may be wrong; the DNA end is better matched by TRBJ2-5. Germline CDR1 reads MGHRA; CDR2 reads YSYEKL. CDR3 length: 15 residues. The DNA for the CDR3 is TGCGCCAGCAGCCGGGCGGGAGAACTGGTGGAGACCCAGTACTTC. It encodes CASSRAGELVETQYF.

There are many counts of this clonotype. The chain links TRBV7-8 to TRBJ2-7; weak D call: TRBD2 (6 bases). Germline values: CDR1 SGHVS, CDR2 FQNEAQ. Trimming left V 8 bases short and J 0 bases short, with 14 bases between. The CDR3 contains 14 residues. The CDR3 is CASAAGGLSYEQYF. DNA of the CDR3: TGTGCCAGCGCCGCCGGGGGTCTCTCCTACGAGCAGTACTTC.

This clonotype was seen a few times. The V and J genes are TRBV10-1 and TRBJ2-5; tentative D call: TRBD2 (6 bases). The V end was cut by 2 bases, the J end by 5 bases, with 9 bases between. The CDR3 totals 13 residues. CDR1 and CDR2 (germline): WNHNN, SYGVQD (reference sequence). The CDR3 DNA follows: TGCGCCAGCAGTGAGGGGGGGTCGGAGACCCAGTACTTC. Translated, it gives CASSEGGSETQYF.

This clonotype was seen many times. This rearrangement joins TRBV7-2 to TRBJ2-3; 11 bases agree with TRBD2. The V gene's germline CDR1 is SGHTA and CDR2 FQGNSA. The CDR3 loop spans 17 amino acids. The junction had 12 bases not matched to a gene; V was cut back by 6 bases and J by 4 bases. CDR3 sequence: CASSFQTSGSGADTQYF. The DNA for the CDR3 is TGTGCCAGCAGTTTTCAAACTAGCGGGAGTGGGGCAGATACGCAGTATTTT.

This clonotype was counted only a few times. The CDR3 region is CATSDSDRGGYGYTF. CDR3 DNA sequence: TGTGCCACCAGTGATTCGGACAGGGGGGGCTATGGCTACACCTTC. The V call is TRBV24-1, the J call TRBJ1-2; 10 positions agree with TRBD1. The CDR3 length is 15 residues. Germline lookup yields CDR1 KGHDR and CDR2 SFDVKD. Trimming at V came to 2 bases and at J to 4 bases, leaving 3 bases not matched to a gene.

There are many counts of this clonotype. J is TRBJ2-7 and V is TRBV7-3, with TRBD2 matching 10 bases. J lost 6 bases, V lost 1 base, and 6 bases had no gene match. The CDR3 extends over 15 amino acids. Germline CDR1 SGHTA, CDR2 FQGTGA. CDR3 in DNA: TGTGCCAGCAGCTTAAGGCTAGCGGGGGCCCGCGAGCAGTACTTC. It codes for CASSLRLAGAREQYF.

This clonotype was observed at least ten times. The CDR3 DNA follows: TGCAGTGCTAGTTGGGCTAGCGGGGGGGCCGTGGATACGCAGTATTTT. Its translation: CSASWASGGAVDTQYF. V usage is TRBV20-1 and J usage is TRBJ2-3; 12 bases are a match to TRBD2. The CDR3 contains 16 residues. With V trimmed by 3 bases and J by 6 bases, 10 bases remained unmatched. CDR1 and CDR2 (germline): DFQATT, SNEGSKA (reference sequence).

This clonotype was detected many times. The chain recombines TRBV12-3 or TRBV12-4 with TRBJ2-3; TRBD2 matches at 11 bases. J was trimmed by 2 bases and V by 6 bases; bases with no gene match: 4. This CDR3 region has 15 residues. CDR3 sequence reads: CASSRTSGYTDTQYF. The DNA of the CDR3 is TGTGCCAGCAGCCGGACTAGCGGGTACACAGATACGCAGTATTTT.

This clonotype was recorded many times. V gene TRBV3-1 combines with J gene TRBJ1-6; D possibly corresponds to TRBD1 (5 bases). The CDR3 length is 14 residues. Per germline, CDR1 LGHDT and CDR2 YNNKEL (reference sequence). Trimming cost V 5 bases and J 6 bases, with 11 bases left between them. The CDR3 is CASSEGTSNSPLHF. DNA of the CDR3: TGTGCCAGCAGCGAAGGGACGAGTAATTCACCCCTCCACTTT.

This clonotype occurred many times. The chain combines TRBV10-3 with TRBJ1-2; D is unresolved. V gave up 3 bases and J gave up 4 bases, with 9 bases separating them. The germline V gene encodes CDR1 ENHRY and CDR2 SYGVKD. This CDR3 has 13 residues. The chain's CDR3 is CAISDMAAYGYTF. In DNA form, the CDR3 reads TGTGCCATCAGTGATATGGCAGCCTATGGCTACACCTTC.

This clonotype was found a few times. CDR3 nucleotide sequence: TGTGCCAGCAGTTTACGGACAGGGGGACGCTCTGGGGCCAACGTCCTGACTTTC. This codes for CASSLRTGGRSGANVLTF. The gene calls are TRBV25-1 and TRBJ2-6; 10 bases are a match to TRBD1. The germline gives CDR1 MGHDK, CDR2 SYGVNS. The CDR3 is 18 residues long. After removal of 5 bases from V and 0 bases from J, the junction contained 7 bases not matched to a gene.

The V gene is TRBV27, the J gene TRBJ2-2; D unclear. Germline lookup yields CDR1 MNHEY and CDR2 SMNVEV (reference sequence). Trimming cost V 6 bases and J 3 bases, with 11 bases left between them. The length of the CDR3 is 14 residues. The CDR3 loop is CASSALFHTGELFF. DNA of the CDR3: TGTGCCAGCAGCGCGCTTTTCCACACCGGGGAGCTGTTTTTT.

This clonotype showed up many times. The rearrangement links TRBV7-3 to TRBJ2-3; 9 bases align to TRBD1. V shed 6 bases, J shed 3 bases, and the junction held 4 bases outside the gene matches. In germline, CDR1 is SGHTA, CDR2 FQGTGA. This CDR3 is built from 14 residues. CDR3 sequence reads: CASSGQGLTDTQYF. In DNA, the CDR3 is TGTGCCAGCAGTGGACAGGGGTTAACAGATACGCAGTATTTT. The full variable domain, completed using reference TRBV7-3 and TRBJ2-3, is GAGVSQTPSNKVTEKGKYVELRCDPISGHTALYWYRQSLGQGPEFLIYFQGTGAADDSGLPNDRFFAVRPEGSVSTLKIQRTERGDSAVYLCASSGQGLTDTQYFGPGTRLTVL.

The V gene is TRBV5-8, the J gene TRBJ2-7, with TRBD2 identical over 9 bases. Germline V gene sequence: CDR1 SGHTS, CDR2 YDEGEE. V dropped 2 bases and J dropped 3; count of bases not matched to a gene: 6. The CDR3 is 15 amino acids. In DNA form, the CDR3 reads TGTGCCAGCAGCTTCGCAGCGGGAGGTCTCTACGAGCAGTACTTC. It is translated as CASSFAAGGLYEQYF.

A single count supports this clonotype. It may be a read error: a sequence one base away is much more abundant. This sequence joins TRBV6-5 and TRBJ2-7; 10 bases map to TRBD2. The trim removed 0 bases at V and 7 bases at J, leaving 9 bases unmatched. The length of the CDR3 is 16 residues. Germline assignment: CDR1 MNHEY and CDR2 SVGAGI. DNA for the CDR3: TGTGCCAGCAGTTACTCGAGCAGCGGGGGGGCCAATGAGCAGTACTTC. This sequence encodes CASSYSSSGGANEQYF.

The chain links TRBV29-1 to TRBJ2-1; 9 positions match TRBD1. After removal of 7 bases from V and 10 bases from J, the junction contained 14 bases not matched to a gene. The CDR3 length is 14 residues. Looked up from germline, CDR1 is SQVTM and CDR2 is ANQGSEA. The CDR3 region is CSATGGQGVGEQFF. In DNA, the CDR3 is TGCAGCGCAACGGGGGGACAGGGAGTAGGGGAGCAGTTCTTC.

There are a few counts of this clonotype. The J gene is TRBJ1-4, the V gene TRBV13, with 7 bases lining up with TRBD1. J gave up 15 bases and V 5 bases, and 12 bases lay outside the gene matches. The CDR3 spans 13 residues. Germline CDR1 and CDR2: PRHDT and FYEKMQ (reference sequence). The CDR3 sequence: CASSPIDRDRLFF. The DNA of the CDR3 is TGTGCCAGCAGCCCAATCGACAGGGACCGTTTGTTTTTT.

The sample holds many counts of this clonotype. The chain uses TRBV7-3 and TRBJ2-3; D gene ambiguous. V was clipped by 5 bases and J by 0 bases, with 12 bases between them. The CDR3 covers 15 residues. CDR1 and CDR2 from the germline V gene are SGHTA and FQGTGA. The CDR3: CASSPTRASTDTQYF. The CDR3 bases are TGTGCCAGCAGCCCTACTCGTGCTAGCACAGATACGCAGTATTTT.

The CDR3 sequence is CASSAPTAGGGQYF. As DNA, the CDR3 is TGTGCCAGCAGCGCCCCTACAGCGGGGGGGGGGCAGTACTTC. The V gene is TRBV9, the J gene TRBJ2-7; 10 bases fit TRBD2. CDR3 length equals 14 residues. Germline V gives CDR1 SGDLS, CDR2 YYNGEE. V was clipped by 3 bases and J by 9 bases; unmatched bases: 9.